The present TCR beta chain was sequenced within a study of identical twins. Findings and limits, study-wide: Models underestimated TCR alpha sharing (out-of-frame) in monozygotic twins. Cord blood beta clonotypes that were abundant carried fewer insertions, and memory repertoires showed no such trend. Partial confounding of zero-insertion analyses by invariant MAIT and iNKT cells was possible. The same donors were not followed; conclusions instead depended on cross-sectional statistical analysis.

The CDR3 extends over 15 amino acids. V was pared by 1 base and J by 10 bases, with 14 bases between. Germline V gene lookup returns CDR1 SGHVS and CDR2 FNYEAQ. TCRdb ran MiXCR on the 5' RACE reads and lists one entry per CDR3 protein. The data contain about 890,000 distinct CDR3 sequences, 10% to 15% of them singletons. This clonotype was counted many times. Its antigen is unidentified. The same data also went into a second study, on yellow fever vaccine responses in identical twins.

The clonotype originates from a woman under 30 in good health. The sample taken for sequencing was PBMCs. V and J are TRBV7-6 and TRBJ1-6, with D possibly TRBD1 on 6 matching bases. Here the CDR3 reads CASSLEDSSGSPLHF. In DNA, the CDR3 is TGTGCCAGCAGCTTAGAGGACAGTTCCGGGTCACCCCTCCACTTT.